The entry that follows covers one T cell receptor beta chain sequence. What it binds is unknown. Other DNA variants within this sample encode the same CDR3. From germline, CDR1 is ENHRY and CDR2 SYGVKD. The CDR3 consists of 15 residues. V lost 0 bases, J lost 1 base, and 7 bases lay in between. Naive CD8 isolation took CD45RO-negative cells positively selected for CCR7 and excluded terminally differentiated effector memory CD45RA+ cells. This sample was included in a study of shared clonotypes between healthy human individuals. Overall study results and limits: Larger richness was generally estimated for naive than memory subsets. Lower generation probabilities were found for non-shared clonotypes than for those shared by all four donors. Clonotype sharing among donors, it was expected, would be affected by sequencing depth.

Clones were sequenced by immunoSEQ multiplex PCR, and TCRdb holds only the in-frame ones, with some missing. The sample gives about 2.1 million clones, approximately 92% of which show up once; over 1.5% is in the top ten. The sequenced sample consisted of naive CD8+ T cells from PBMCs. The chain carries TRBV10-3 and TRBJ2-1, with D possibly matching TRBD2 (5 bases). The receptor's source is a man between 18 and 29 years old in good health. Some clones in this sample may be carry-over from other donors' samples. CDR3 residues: CAISESTGSYNEQFF. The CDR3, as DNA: TGTGCCATCAGTGAGTCGACGGGGTCCTACAATGAGCAGTTCTTC.